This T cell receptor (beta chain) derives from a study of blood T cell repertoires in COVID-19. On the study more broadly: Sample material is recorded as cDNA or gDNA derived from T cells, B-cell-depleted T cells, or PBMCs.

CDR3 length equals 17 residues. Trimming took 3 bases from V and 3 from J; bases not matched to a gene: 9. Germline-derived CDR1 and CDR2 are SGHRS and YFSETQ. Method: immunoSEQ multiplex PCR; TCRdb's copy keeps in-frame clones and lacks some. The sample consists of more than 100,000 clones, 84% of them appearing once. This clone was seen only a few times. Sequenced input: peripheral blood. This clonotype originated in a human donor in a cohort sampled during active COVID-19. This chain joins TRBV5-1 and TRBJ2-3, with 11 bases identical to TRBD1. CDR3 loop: CASSYILGQGATDTQYF. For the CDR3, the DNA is TGCGCCAGCAGCTACATACTAGGACAGGGGGCGACAGATACGCAGTATTTT.